These 2 T cell receptor beta chains were sequenced from one sample in a study of blood T cell repertoires in COVID-19. The repertoire was sequenced with immunoSEQ multiplex PCR; TCRdb's copy has only in-frame clones and lacks some. The sample shows about 76,000 clones, around 90% of them seen only once. The sample was peripheral blood. These receptors all come from a man in his thirties or forties with acute or convalescent COVID-19.

The chain joins TRBV2 to TRBJ2-1; no reliable D call. V lost 7 bases and J 4 bases, leaving 11 bases between the germline ends. The CDR3 is 13 amino acids. Germline V gene lookup returns CDR1 SNHLY and CDR2 FYNNEI. The CDR3 is CASKTRKYNEQFF. The DNA of the CDR3 is TGTGCCAGCAAGACAAGAAAGTACAATGAGCAGTTCTTC.

This clone was recorded a few times. The chain uses TRBV28 and TRBJ1-5; 7 bases fit TRBD1. Trimming took 6 bases from V and 7 from J; bases not matched to a gene: 6. Germline V gene lookup returns CDR1 MDHEN and CDR2 SYDVKM. The length of the CDR3 is 13 residues. CDR3 sequence (DNA): TGTGCCAGCAGAGGACAGGTCGGCCAGCCCCAGCATTTT. This encodes CASRGQVGQPQHF.